The clone carrying this T cell receptor beta chain appeared a few times. As originally analysed: Researchers report that nucleated cell counts were estimated from reference gene primer amplification. Profiling relied on immunoSEQ multiplex PCR, and the TCRdb table lists in-frame clones only, not all of them. V and J calls plus clone size are reproduced from that table; the DNA served to infer D and trimming. This table has tens of thousands of clones, 70% to 85% appearing once. Germline CDR1 reads SGHRS; CDR2 reads YFSETQ. The CDR3 is 15 amino acids. With 4 bases clipped from V and 8 bases from J, the junction kept 10 bases outside the gene matches. This sample stems from a study of blood T cell repertoires in COVID-19. Study background: COVID-19 samples from acute and convalescent phases originated in the United States, Italy and Spain. The analysed material was cDNA or gDNA that came from T cells, B-cell-depleted T cells, or PBMCs.

This clonotype was sampled from a woman aged 55-70 years with acute or convalescent COVID-19. Sequencing was performed on peripheral blood. The chain uses TRBV5-1 and TRBJ2-1; 9 bases fit TRBD1. The chain's CDR3 is CASSASGTGIDEQFF. The CDR3 nucleotides read TGCGCCAGCAGCGCGAGCGGGACAGGGATCGATGAGCAGTTCTTC.